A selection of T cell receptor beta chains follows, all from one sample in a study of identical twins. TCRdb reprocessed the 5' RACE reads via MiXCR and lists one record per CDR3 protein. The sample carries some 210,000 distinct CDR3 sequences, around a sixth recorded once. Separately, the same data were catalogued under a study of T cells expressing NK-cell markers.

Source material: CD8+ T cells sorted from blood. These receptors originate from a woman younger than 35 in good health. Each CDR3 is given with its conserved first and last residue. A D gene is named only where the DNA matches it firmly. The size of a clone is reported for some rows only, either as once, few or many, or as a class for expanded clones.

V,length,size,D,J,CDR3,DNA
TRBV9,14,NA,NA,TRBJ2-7,CASSAEGLAGEQYF,TGTGCCAGCAGCGCCGAGGGACTGGCGGGCGAGCAGTACTTC
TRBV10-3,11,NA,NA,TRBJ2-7,CAISDGGEQYF,TGTGCCATCAGTGACGGGGGCGAGCAGTACTTC
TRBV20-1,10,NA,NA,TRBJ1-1,CSASQAEAFF,TGCAGTGCTAGTCAGGCAGAAGCTTTCTTT
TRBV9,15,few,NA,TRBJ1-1,CASSQVGQMNTEAFF,TGTGCCAGCAGCCAAGTCGGTCAGATGAACACTGAAGCTTTCTTT
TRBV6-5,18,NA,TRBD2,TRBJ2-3,CASSYSSGLAVSTDTQYF,TGTGCCAGCAGTTACTCGTCCGGACTAGCGGTTAGCACAGATACGCAGTATTTT
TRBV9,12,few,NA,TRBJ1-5,CASSVDGEPQHF,TGTGCCAGCAGCGTAGATGGGGAGCCCCAGCATTTT
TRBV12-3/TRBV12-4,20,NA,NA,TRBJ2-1,CASSSTRGLLARSSYNEQFF,TGTGCCAGCAGTTCAACCAGGGGGTTACTAGCTAGGAGCTCCTACAATGAGCAGTTCTTC
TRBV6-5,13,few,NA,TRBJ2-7,CASSYGKGLEQYF,TGTGCCAGCAGTTATGGTAAGGGGCTGGAGCAGTACTTC
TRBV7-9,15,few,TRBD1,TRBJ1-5,CASSSDRGWNQPQHF,TGTGCCAGCAGCTCGGACAGGGGGTGGAATCAGCCCCAGCATTTT
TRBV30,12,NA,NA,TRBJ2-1,CAWSVTAGEQFF,TGTGCCTGGAGTGTAACGGCGGGTGAGCAGTTCTTC
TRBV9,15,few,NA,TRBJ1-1,CASSASRVGGTEAFF,TGTGCCAGCAGCGCCAGCCGCGTGGGGGGTACTGAAGCTTTCTTT
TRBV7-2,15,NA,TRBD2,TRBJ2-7,CASSLGAGGPYEQYF,TGTGCCAGCAGCTTAGGGGCGGGAGGGCCGTACGAGCAGTACTTC
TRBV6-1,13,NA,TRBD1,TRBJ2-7,CASAAGTAYEQYF,TGTGCCAGCGCTGCCGGGACAGCCTACGAGCAGTACTTC
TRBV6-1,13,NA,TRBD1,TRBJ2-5,CASRDRGQETQYF,TGTGCCAGCCGGGACAGGGGGCAAGAGACCCAGTACTTC
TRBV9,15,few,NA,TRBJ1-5,CASSADGGLNQPQHF,TGTGCCAGCAGCGCCGACGGAGGACTTAATCAGCCCCAGCATTTT
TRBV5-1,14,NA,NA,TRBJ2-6,CASKPRSGANVLTF,TGCGCCAGCAAGCCGAGGAGTGGGGCCAACGTCCTGACTTTC
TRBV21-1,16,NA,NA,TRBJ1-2,CASSKEGNSGGHGYTF,TGTGCCAGCAGCAAAGAAGGAAATTCAGGGGGCCATGGCTACACCTTC
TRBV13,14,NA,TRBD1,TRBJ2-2,CASKVRGSTGELFF,TGTGCCAGCAAGGTCAGGGGGAGCACCGGGGAGCTGTTTTTT
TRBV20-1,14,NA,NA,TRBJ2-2,CSALGLENTGELFF,TGCAGTGCCTTGGGACTTGAGAACACCGGGGAGCTGTTTTTT
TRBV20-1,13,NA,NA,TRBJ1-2,CSARVELFYGYTF,TGCAGTGCTAGAGTCGAGCTCTTCTATGGCTACACCTTC
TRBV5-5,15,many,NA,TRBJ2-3,CASSFLGLGTDTQYF,TGTGCCAGCAGCTTTTTGGGGTTAGGCACAGATACGCAGTATTTT
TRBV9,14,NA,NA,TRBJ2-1,CASSVYQEDNEQFF,TGTGCCAGCAGCGTTTACCAGGAGGACAATGAGCAGTTCTTC
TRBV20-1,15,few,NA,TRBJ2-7,CSARDTSLSIYEQYF,TGCAGTGCTAGAGATACGAGCCTCTCCATCTACGAGCAGTACTTC
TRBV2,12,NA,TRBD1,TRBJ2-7,CAGLTGAGEQYF,TGTGCCGGGTTAACAGGGGCCGGCGAGCAGTACTTC
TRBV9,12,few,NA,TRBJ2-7,CASSVEGDEQYF,TGTGCCAGCAGCGTAGAAGGCGACGAGCAGTACTTC
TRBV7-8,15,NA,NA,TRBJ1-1,CASREVGGMNTEAFF,TGTGCCAGCAGAGAGGTGGGGGGTATGAACACTGAAGCTTTCTTT
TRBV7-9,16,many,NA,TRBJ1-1,CASSPRDFGVNTEAFF,TGTGCCAGCAGCCCCCGGGACTTTGGGGTGAACACTGAAGCTTTCTTT
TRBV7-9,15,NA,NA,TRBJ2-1,CASSLAPLCSGEQFF,TGTGCCAGCAGCTTAGCCCCCCTCTGTAGTGGGGAGCAGTTCTTC
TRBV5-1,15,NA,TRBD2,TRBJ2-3,CASSLEGGRSDTQYF,TGCGCCAGCAGCTTGGAGGGCGGGAGATCAGATACGCAGTATTTT
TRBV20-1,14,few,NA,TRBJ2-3,CSASVASVTDTQYF,TGCAGTGCTAGTGTTGCTAGCGTAACAGATACGCAGTATTTT
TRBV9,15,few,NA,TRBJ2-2,CASDNSARGTGELFF,TGTGCCAGCGACAACAGCGCTCGGGGCACCGGGGAGCTGTTTTTT
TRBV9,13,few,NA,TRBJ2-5,CASSEENVETQYF,TGTGCCAGCAGCGAAGAAAACGTGGAGACCCAGTACTTC
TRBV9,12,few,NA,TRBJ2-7,CASSAGAYEQYF,TGTGCCAGCAGCGCAGGGGCCTACGAGCAGTACTTC
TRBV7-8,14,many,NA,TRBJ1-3,CASSLDSTANTIYF,TGTGCCAGCAGCCTGGACAGTACAGCAAACACCATATATTTT
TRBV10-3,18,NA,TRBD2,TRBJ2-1,CAISESGLAGGDYNEQFF,TGTGCCATCAGTGAGTCGGGGCTAGCGGGAGGGGACTACAATGAGCAGTTCTTC
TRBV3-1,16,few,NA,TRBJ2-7,CASSQGAGLFFDEQYF,TGTGCCAGCAGCCAAGGGGCCGGACTATTTTTCGACGAGCAGTACTTC
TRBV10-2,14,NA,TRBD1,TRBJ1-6,CASSAGQGNSPLHF,TGCGCCAGCAGTGCGGGACAGGGCAATTCACCCCTCCACTTT
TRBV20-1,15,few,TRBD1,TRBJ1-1,CSARLIRTGDDEAFF,TGCAGTGCTAGACTTATCAGGACAGGGGACGATGAAGCTTTCTTT
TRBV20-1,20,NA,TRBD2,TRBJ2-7,CSAALPVFGTSGRPSREQYF,TGCAGTGCCGCCCTACCGGTATTCGGGACTAGCGGGAGGCCGTCGCGTGAGCAGTACTTC
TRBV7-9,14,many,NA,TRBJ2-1,CASRRVSSYNEQFF,TGTGCCAGTAGGCGGGTAAGCTCCTACAATGAGCAGTTCTTC
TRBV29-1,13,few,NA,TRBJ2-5,CSVEGGAQETQYF,TGCAGCGTTGAAGGAGGGGCCCAAGAGACCCAGTACTTC
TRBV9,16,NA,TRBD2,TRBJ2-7,CASSPWGSGGADEQYF,TGTGCCAGCAGCCCCTGGGGTAGCGGGGGGGCCGACGAGCAGTACTTC
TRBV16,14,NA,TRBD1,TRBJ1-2,CASSHTGQNYGYTF,TGTGCCAGCAGCCATACGGGACAGAACTATGGCTACACCTTC
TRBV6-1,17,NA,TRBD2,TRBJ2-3,CASSARTSGGATDTQYF,TGTGCCAGCAGTGCCCGGACTAGCGGAGGGGCAACAGATACGCAGTATTTT
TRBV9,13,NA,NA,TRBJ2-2,CASSVVRTGELFF,TGTGCCAGCAGCGTAGTAAGAACCGGGGAGCTGTTTTTT
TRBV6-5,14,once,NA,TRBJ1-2,CASSYSPVYYGYTF,TGTGCCAGCAGTTACTCCCCAGTGTACTATGGCTACACCTTC
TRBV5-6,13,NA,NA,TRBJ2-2,CASSWGTTGELFF,TGTGCCAGCAGCTGGGGGACAACCGGGGAGCTGTTTTTT
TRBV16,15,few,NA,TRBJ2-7,CASSPLEDGSYEQYF,TGTGCCAGCAGCCCTCTTGAGGACGGCTCCTACGAGCAGTACTTC